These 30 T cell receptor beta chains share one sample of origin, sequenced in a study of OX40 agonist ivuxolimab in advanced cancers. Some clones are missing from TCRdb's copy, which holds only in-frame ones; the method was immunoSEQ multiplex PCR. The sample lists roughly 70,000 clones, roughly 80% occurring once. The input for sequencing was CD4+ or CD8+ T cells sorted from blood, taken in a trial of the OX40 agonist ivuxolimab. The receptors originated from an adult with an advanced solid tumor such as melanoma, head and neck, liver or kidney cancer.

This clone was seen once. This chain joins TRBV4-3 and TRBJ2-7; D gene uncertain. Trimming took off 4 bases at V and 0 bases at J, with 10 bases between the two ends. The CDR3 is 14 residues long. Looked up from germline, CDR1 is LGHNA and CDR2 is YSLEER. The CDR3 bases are TGCGCCAGCAGCCGAGAACTGCCCTCCTACGAGCAGTACTTC. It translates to CASSRELPSYEQYF.

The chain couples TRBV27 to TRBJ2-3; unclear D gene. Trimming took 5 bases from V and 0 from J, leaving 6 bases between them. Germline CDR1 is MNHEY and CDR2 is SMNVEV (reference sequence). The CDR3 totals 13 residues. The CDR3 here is CASSPQSTDTQYF. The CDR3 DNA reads TGTGCCAGCAGTCCCCAGAGCACAGATACGCAGTATTTT.

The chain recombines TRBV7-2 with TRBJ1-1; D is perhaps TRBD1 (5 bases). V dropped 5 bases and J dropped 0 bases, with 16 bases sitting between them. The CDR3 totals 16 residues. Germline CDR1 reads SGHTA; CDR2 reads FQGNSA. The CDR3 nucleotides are TGTGCCAGCAGCGGGGCGTCAGCGTTCATGAACACTGAAGCTTTCTTT. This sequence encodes CASSGASAFMNTEAFF.

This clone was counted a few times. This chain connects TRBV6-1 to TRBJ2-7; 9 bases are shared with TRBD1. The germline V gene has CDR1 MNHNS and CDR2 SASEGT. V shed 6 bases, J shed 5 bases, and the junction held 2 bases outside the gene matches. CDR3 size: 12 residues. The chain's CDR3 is CASSRTGDEQYV. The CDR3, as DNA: TGTGCCAGCAGCAGGACAGGGGACGAGCAGTACGTC.

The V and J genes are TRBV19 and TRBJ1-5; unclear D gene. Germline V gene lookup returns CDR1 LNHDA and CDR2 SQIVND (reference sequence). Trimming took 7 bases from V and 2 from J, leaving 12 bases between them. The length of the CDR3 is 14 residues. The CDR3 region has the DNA TGTGCCAGTAATTACGGGAGAGGCAATCAGCCCCAGCATTTT. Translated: CASNYGRGNQPQHF.

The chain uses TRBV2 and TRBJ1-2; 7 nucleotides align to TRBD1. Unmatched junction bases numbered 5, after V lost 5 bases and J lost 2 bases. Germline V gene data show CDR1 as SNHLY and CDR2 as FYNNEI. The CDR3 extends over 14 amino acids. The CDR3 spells CASSPAGGNYGYTF. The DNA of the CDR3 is TGTGCCAGCAGTCCCGCAGGGGGGAACTATGGCTACACCTTC.

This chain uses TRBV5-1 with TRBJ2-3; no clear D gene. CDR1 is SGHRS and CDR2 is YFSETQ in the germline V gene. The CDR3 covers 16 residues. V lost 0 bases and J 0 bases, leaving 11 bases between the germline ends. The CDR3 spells CASSLGGSLSTDTQYF. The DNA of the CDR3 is TGCGCCAGCAGCTTGGGCGGTTCTTTAAGCACAGATACGCAGTATTTT.

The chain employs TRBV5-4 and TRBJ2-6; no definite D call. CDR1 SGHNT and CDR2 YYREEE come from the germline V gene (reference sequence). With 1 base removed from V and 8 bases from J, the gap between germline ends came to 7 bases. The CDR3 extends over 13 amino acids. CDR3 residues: CASSLWVPNVLTF. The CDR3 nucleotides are TGTGCCAGCAGCTTGTGGGTTCCCAACGTCCTGACTTTC. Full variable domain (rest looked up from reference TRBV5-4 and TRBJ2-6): ETGVTQSPTHLIKTRGQQVTLRCSSQSGHNTVSWYQQALGQGPQFIFQYYREEENGRGNFPPRFSGLQFPNYSSELNVNALELDDSALYLCASSLWVPNVLTFGAGSRLTVL.

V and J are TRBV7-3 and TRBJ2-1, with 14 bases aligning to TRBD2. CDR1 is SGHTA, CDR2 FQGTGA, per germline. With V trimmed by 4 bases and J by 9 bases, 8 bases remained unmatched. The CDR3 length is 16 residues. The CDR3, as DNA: TGTGCCAGCAGCTCGAGCGGACTAGCGGGAGGTGCTGAGCAGTTCTTC. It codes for CASSSSGLAGGAEQFF.

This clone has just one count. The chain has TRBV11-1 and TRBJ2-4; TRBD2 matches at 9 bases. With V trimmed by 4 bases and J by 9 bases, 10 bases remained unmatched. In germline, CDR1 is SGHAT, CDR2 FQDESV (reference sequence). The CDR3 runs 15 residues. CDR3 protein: CASSSTLAGSAIQYF. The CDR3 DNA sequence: TGTGCCAGCAGCTCCACGCTAGCGGGGTCGGCCATTCAGTACTTC. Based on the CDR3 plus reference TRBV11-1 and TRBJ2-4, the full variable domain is EAEVAQSPRYKITEKSQAVAFWCDPISGHATLYWYRQILGQGPELLVQFQDESVVDDSQLPKDRFSAERLKGVDSTLKIQPAELGDSAMYLCASSSTLAGSAIQYFGAGTRLSVL.

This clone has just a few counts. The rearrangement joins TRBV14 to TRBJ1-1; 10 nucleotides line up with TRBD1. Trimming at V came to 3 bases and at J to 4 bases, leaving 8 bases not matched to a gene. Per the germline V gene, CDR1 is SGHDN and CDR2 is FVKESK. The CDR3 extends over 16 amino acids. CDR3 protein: CASSQTGGGVPTEAFF. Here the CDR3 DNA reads TGTGCCAGCAGCCAGACAGGGGGCGGCGTGCCCACTGAAGCTTTCTTT. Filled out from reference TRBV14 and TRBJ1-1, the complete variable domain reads EAGVTQFPSHSVIEKGQTVTLRCDPISGHDNLYWYRRVMGKEIKFLLHFVKESKQDESGMPNNRFLAERTGGTYSTLKVQPAELEDSGVYFCASSQTGGGVPTEAFFGQGTRLTVV.

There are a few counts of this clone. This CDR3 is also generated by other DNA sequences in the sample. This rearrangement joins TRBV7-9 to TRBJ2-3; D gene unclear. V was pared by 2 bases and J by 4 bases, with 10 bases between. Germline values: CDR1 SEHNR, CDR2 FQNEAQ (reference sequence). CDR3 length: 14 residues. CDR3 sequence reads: CASSLRGDADTQYF. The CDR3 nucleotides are TGTGCCAGCAGCTTACGAGGAGATGCAGATACGCAGTATTTT.

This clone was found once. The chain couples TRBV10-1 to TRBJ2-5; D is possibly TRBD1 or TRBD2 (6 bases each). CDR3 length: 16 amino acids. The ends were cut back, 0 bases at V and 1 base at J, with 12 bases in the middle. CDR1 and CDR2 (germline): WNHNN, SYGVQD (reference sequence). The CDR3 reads CASSESTGARQETQYF. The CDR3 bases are TGCGCCAGCAGTGAGTCGACGGGGGCGCGCCAAGAGACCCAGTACTTC.

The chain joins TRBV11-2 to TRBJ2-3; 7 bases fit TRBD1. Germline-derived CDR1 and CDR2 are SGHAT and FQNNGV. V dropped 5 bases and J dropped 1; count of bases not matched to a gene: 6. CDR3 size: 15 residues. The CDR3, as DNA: TGTGCCAGCAGCCCCCGGCAGGGGGGCACAGATACGCAGTATTTT. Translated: CASSPRQGGTDTQYF.

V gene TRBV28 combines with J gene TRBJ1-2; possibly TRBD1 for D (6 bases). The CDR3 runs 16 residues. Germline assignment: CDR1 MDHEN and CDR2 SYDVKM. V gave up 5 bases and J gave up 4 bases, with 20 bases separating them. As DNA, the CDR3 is TGTGCCAGCAGTCCCAGCGCGACAGGCAGGGGCTATGGCTACACCTTC. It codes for CASSPSATGRGYGYTF.

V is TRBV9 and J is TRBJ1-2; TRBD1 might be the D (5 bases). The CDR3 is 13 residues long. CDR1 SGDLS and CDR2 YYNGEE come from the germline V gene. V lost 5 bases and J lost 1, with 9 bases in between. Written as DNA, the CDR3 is TGTGCCAGCAGTGGGACTTTTAACTATGGCTACACCTTC. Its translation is CASSGTFNYGYTF.

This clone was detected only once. This CDR3 is CASSLIPSTDTQYF. The CDR3 DNA sequence: TGTGCCAGCAGCCTGATCCCATCCACAGATACGCAGTATTTT. The chain couples TRBV4-2 to TRBJ2-3, with unresolved D. V was clipped by 4 bases and J by 2 bases, with 10 bases between them. Per the germline V gene, CDR1 is LGHNA and CDR2 is YNFKEQ. This CDR3 comprises 14 residues.

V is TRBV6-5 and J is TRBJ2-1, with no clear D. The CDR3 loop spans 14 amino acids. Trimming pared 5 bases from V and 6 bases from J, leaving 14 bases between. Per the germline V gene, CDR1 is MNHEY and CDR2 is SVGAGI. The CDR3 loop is CASSTPLKGNEQFF. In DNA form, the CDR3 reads TGTGCCAGCAGTACACCTCTCAAGGGCAATGAGCAGTTCTTC.

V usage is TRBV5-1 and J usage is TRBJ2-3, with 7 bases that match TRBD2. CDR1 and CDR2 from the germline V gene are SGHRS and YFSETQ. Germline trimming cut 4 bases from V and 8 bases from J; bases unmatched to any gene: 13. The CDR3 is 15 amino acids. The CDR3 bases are TGCGCCAGCAGCGGGGGAGGGCTACCAGGCGGTACGCAGTATTTT. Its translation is CASSGGGLPGGTQYF.

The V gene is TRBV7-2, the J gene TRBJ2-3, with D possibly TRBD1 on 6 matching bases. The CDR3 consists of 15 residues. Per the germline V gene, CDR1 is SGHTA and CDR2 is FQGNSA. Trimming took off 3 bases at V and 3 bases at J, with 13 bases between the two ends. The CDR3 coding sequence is TGTGCCAGCAGCTTTTTCAGGGGTGTAACAGATACGCAGTATTTT. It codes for CASSFFRGVTDTQYF.

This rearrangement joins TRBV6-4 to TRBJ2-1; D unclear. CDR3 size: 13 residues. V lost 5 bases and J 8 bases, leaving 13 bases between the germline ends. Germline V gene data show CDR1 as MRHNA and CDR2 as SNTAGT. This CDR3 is CASSPDHFYEQFF. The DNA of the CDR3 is TGTGCCAGCAGTCCGGACCATTTCTATGAGCAGTTCTTC.

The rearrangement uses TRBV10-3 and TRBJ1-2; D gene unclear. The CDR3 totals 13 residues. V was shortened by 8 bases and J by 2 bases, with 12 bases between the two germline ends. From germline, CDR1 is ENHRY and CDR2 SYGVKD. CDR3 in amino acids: CAILYEGNYGYTF. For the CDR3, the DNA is TGTGCCATCTTATATGAAGGCAACTATGGCTACACCTTC.

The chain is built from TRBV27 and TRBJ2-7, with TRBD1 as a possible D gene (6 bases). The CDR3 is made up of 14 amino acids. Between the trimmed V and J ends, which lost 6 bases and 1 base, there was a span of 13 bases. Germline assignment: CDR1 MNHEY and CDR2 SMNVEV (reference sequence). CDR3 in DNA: TGTGCCAGCAGCTCCGGGACACCTTCCTACGAGCAGTACTTC. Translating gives CASSSGTPSYEQYF.

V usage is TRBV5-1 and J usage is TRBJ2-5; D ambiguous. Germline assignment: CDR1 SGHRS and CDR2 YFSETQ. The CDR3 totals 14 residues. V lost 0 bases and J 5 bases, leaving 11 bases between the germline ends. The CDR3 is CASSLGYLGETQYF. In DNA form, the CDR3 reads TGCGCCAGCAGCTTGGGGTACCTCGGGGAGACCCAGTACTTC.

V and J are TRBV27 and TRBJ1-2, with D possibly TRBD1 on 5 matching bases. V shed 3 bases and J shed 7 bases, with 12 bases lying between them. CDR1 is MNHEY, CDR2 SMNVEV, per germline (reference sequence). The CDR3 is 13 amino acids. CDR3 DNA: TGTGCCAGCAGTTTTTCAGGCGACAGTGGCTACACCTTC. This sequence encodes CASSFSGDSGYTF.

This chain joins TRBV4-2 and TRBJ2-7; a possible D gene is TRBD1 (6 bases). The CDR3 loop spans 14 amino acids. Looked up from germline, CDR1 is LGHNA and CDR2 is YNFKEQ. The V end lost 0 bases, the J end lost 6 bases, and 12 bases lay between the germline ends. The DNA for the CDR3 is TGTGCCAGCAGCCAAGATCCGGCAGGGGTCGAGCAGTACGTC. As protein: CASSQDPAGVEQYV.

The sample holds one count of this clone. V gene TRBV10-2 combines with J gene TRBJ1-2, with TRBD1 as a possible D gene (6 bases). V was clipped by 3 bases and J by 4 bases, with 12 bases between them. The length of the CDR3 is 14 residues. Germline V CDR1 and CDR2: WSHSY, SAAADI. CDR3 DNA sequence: TGCGCCAGCAGTGAATCGGGGGCTTCCTATGGCTACACCTTC. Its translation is CASSESGASYGYTF.

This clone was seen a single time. The CDR3 sequence is CAWRGQLSGNTIYF. CDR3 bases: TGTGCCTGGAGGGGACAGCTCTCTGGAAACACCATATATTTT. The rearrangement uses TRBV30 and TRBJ1-3; TRBD1 matches 7 bases. The V and J ends lost 3 bases and 0 bases, in that order; junction bases with no gene match: 2. CDR1 is GTSNPN, CDR2 SVGIG, per germline (reference sequence). The CDR3 runs 14 residues.

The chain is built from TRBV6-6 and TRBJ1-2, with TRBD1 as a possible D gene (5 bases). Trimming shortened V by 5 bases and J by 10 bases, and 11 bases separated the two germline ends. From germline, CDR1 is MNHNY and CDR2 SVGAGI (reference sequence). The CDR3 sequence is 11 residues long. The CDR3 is CASSGTGYYTF. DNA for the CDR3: TGTGCCAGCAGTGGGACGGGTTACTACACCTTC.

The chain's CDR3 is CAITETSGTAEQYF. The CDR3 DNA is TGTGCCATCACCGAAACTAGCGGGACGGCCGAGCAGTACTTC. The rearrangement links TRBV10-3 to TRBJ2-7; TRBD2 matches at 10 bases. J lost 6 bases, V lost 7 bases, and 9 bases had no gene match. This CDR3 spans 14 amino acids. Germline V gene sequence: CDR1 ENHRY, CDR2 SYGVKD.